This T cell receptor beta chain was found in a study of T cell clones after liver transplantation. Study as a whole: Standard immunosuppression, with no induction, continued until 12-24 months after transplant.

The method was immunoSEQ multiplex PCR; TCRdb's version includes in-frame clones alone and lacks a portion of them. The sample consists of about 45,000 clones, 86% of them appearing once. The V and J ends lost 3 bases and 7 bases respectively, with 20 bases between them. Germline V gives CDR1 SGDLS, CDR2 YYNGEE. The CDR3 has 17 residues. V gene TRBV9 combines with J gene TRBJ1-6; no definite D call. The clonotype was recovered from a human patient who received a liver transplant. Some of the T cells might come from the graft donor. Source: CD4+ T cells from blood, taken 24 months after liver transplant. The CDR3 DNA sequence: TGTGCCAGCAGCGGAGAAGCGAGGGCCCGATTCAATTCACCCCTCCACTTT. As protein: CASSGEARARFNSPLHF.